The clone carrying this T cell receptor beta chain has a handful of counts. Its antigen remains unknown. Study outcomes and limitations: Greatest tumor Treg TCR overlap was with tumor naive CD4+ cells. In terms of TCR gene usage, tumor memory CD4+ T cells clustered together with blood and lymph node memory CD4+ cells, as well as with lymph node naive CD4+ cells. The larger cohort examined one V-J beta rearrangement, not whole repertoires.

Constant-region reverse primers amplified full-length variable regions, followed by semi-nested Nested Universal Primer A PCR. In TCRdb, the 5' RACE reads were re-called with MiXCR into one record per CDR3 protein. The data hold approximately 40,000 distinct CDR3 sequences, with approximately 22% observed a single time. The germline V and J ends were trimmed by 6 bases and 4 bases, with 21 bases remaining between them. CDR3 length: 16 amino acids. Germline V lookup: CDR1 SEHNR, CDR2 FQNEAQ (reference sequence). Treg sorting used a CD4+CD25+CD127-/low gate. The sequencing sample was made of Tregs sorted from blood. The sequence derives from a female donor with breast cancer. The V and J genes are TRBV7-9 and TRBJ1-1; D is perhaps TRBD1 (6 bases). The CDR3 here is CASSPPGTNLGTEAFF. The CDR3 DNA follows: TGTGCCAGCAGTCCGCCCGGGACAAATTTAGGCACTGAAGCTTTCTTT.